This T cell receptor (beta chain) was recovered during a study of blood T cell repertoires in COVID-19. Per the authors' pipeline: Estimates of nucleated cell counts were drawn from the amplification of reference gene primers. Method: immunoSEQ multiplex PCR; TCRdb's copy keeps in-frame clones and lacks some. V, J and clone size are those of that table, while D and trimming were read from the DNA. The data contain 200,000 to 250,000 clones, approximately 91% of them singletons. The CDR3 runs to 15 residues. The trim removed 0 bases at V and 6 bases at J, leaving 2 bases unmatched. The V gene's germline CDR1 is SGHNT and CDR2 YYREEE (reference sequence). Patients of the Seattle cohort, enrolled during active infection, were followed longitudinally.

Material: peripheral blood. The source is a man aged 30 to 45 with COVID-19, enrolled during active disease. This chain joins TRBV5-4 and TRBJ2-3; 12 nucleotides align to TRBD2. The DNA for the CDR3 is TGTGCCAGCAGCTTGGGACTAGCGGGGGCCGATACGCAGTATTTT. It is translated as CASSLGLAGADTQYF. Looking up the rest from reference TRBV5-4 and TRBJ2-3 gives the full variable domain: ETGVTQSPTHLIKTRGQQVTLRCSSQSGHNTVSWYQQALGQGPQFIFQYYREEENGRGNFPPRFSGLQFPNYSSELNVNALELDDSALYLCASSLGLAGADTQYFGPGTRLTVL.